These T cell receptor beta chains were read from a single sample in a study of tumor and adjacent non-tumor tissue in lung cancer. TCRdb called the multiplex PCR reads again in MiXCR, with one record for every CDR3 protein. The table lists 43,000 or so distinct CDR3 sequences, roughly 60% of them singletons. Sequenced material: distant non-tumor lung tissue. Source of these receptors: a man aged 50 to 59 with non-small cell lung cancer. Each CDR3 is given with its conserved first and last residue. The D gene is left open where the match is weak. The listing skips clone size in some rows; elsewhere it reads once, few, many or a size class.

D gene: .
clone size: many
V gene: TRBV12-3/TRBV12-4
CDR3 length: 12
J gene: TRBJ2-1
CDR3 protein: CASSLWGDEQFF
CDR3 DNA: TGTGCCAGCAGTCTATGGGGGGATGAGCAGTTCTTC

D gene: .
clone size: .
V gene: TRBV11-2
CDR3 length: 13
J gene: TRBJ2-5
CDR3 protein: CGSSKGRYETQYF
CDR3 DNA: TGTGGCAGCAGCAAAGGCAGATATGAGACCCAGTACTTC

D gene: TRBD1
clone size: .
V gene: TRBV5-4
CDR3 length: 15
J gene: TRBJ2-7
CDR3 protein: CASGLGGQGAYEQYF
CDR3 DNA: TGTGCCAGCGGCTTGGGCGGTCAGGGGGCCTACGAGCAGTACTTC

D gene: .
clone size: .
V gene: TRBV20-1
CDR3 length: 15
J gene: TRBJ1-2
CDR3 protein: CSARLPGLNWEGYTF
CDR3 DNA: TGCAGTGCCCGTCTTCCGGGACTCAACTGGGAAGGCTACACCTTC

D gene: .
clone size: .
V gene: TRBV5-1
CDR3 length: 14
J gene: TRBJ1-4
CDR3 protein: CASSWLGADEKLFF
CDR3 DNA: TGCGCCAGCAGCTGGCTGGGGGCCGATGAAAAACTGTTTTTT

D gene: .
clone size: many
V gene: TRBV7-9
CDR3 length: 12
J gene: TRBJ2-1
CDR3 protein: CASSAQQIEQFF
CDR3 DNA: TGTGCCAGCAGCGCCCAACAGATTGAGCAGTTCTTC

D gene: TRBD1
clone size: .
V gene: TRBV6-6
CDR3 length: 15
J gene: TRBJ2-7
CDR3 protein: CAISKSGDSTYEQYF
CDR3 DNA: TGTGCCATCAGCAAATCAGGGGACAGCACCTACGAACAGTACTTC

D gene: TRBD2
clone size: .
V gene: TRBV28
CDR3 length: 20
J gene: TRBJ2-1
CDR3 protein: CASSSVLAGGSKSSYNEQFF
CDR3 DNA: TGTGCCAGCAGTTCCGTACTAGCGGGGGGTTCAAAATCCTCCTACAATGAGCAGTTCTTC

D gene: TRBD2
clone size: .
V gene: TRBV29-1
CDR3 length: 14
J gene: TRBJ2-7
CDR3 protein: CSVETPGLAYEQYF
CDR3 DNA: TGCAGCGTTGAGACGCCAGGACTAGCCTACGAGCAGTACTTC

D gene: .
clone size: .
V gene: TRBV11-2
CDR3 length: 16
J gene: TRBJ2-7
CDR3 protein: CASSPDPGSFYYEQYF
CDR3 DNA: TGCGCCAGCAGCCCAGACCCCGGGTCCTTCTACTACGAGCAGTACTTC

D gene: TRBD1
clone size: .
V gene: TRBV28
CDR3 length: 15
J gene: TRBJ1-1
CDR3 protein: CASRADRASNTEAFF
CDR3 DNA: TGTGCCAGCAGAGCAGACAGGGCCTCGAACACTGAAGCTTTCTTT

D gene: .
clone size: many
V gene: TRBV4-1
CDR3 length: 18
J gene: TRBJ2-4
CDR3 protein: CASSQVVGPGGAKNIQYF
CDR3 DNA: TGCGCCAGCAGCCAAGTAGTGGGTCCAGGGGGGGCCAAAAACATTCAGTACTTC

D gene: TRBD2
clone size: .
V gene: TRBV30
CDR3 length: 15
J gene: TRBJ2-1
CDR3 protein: CAWRRRLAATSEQFF
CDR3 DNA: TGCGCCTGGAGGCGACGACTAGCGGCAACCAGTGAGCAGTTCTTC